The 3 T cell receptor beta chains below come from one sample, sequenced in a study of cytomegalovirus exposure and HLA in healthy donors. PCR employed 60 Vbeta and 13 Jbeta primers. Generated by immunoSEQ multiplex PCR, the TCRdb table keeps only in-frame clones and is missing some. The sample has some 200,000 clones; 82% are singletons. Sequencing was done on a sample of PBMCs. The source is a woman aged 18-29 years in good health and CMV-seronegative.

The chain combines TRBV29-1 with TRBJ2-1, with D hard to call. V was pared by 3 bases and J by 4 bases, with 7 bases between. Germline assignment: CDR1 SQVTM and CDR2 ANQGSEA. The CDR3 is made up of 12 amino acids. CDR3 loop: CSVEEPYNEQFF. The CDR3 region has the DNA TGCAGCGTTGAGGAGCCATACAATGAGCAGTTCTTC.

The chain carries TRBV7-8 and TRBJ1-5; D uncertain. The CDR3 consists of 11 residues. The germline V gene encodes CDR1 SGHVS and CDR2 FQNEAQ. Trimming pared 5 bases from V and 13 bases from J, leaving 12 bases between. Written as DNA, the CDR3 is TGTGCCAGCAGCGCCACAGCCTTGCAGCATTTT. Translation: CASSATALQHF. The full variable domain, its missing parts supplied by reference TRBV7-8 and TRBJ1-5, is GAGVSQSPRYKVAKRGQDVALRCDPISGHVSLFWYQQALGQGPEFLTYFQNEAQLDKSGLPSDRFFAERPEGSVSTLKIQRTQQEDSAVYLCASSATALQHFGDGTRLSIL.

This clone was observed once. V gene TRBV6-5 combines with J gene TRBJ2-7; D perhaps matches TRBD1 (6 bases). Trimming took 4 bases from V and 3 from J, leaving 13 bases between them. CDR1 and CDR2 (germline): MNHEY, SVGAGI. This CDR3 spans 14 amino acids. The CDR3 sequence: CASSSRTALYEQYF. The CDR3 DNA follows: TGTGCCAGCAGTTCCCGGACAGCTCTCTACGAGCAGTACTTC.